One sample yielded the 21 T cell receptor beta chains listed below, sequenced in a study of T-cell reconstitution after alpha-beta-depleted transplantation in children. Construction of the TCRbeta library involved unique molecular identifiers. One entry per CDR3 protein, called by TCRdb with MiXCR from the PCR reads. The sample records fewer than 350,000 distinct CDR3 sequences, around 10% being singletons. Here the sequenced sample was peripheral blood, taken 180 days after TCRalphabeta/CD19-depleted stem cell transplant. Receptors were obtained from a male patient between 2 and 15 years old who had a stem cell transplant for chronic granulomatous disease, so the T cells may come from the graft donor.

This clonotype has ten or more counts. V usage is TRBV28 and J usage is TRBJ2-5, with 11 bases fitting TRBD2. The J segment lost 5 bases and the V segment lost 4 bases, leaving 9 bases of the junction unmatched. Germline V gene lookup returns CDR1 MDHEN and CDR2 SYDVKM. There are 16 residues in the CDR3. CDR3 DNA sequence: TGTGCCAGCAGTTGGCATAGCGGGAGGGCCATCGAGACCCAGTACTTC. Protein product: CASSWHSGRAIETQYF. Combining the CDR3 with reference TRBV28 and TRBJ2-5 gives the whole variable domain DVKVTQSSRYLVKRTGEKVFLECVQDMDHENMFWYRQDPGLGLRLIYFSYDVKMKEKGDIPEGYSVSREKKERFSLILESASTNQTSMYLCASSWHSGRAIETQYFGPGTRLLVL.

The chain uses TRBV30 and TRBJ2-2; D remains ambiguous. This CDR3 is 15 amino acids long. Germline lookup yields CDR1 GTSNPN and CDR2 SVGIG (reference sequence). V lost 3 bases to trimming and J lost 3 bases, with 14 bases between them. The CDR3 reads CAWSELRFYTGELFF. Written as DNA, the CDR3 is TGTGCCTGGAGCGAACTTAGATTTTACACCGGGGAGCTGTTTTTT. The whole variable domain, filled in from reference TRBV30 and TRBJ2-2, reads SQTIHQWPATLVQPVGSPLSLECTVEGTSNPNLYWYRQAAGRGLQLLFYSVGIGQISSEVPQNLSASRPQDRQFILSSKKLLLSDSGFYLCAWSELRFYTGELFFGEGSRLTVL.

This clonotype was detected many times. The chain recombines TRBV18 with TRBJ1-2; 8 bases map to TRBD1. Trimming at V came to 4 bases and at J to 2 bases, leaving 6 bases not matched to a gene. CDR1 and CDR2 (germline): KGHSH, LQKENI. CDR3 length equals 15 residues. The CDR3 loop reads CASSLTRTGNYGYTF. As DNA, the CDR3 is TGTGCCAGCTCACTCACCCGGACAGGGAACTATGGCTACACCTTC.

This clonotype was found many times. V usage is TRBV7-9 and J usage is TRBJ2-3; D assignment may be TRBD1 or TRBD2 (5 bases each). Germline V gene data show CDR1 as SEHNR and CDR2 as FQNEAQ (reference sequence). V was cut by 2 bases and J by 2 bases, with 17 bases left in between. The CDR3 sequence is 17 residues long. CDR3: CASSLRSGRMNTDTQYF. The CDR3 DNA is TGTGCCAGCAGCTTAAGATCGGGACGGATGAACACAGATACGCAGTATTTT.

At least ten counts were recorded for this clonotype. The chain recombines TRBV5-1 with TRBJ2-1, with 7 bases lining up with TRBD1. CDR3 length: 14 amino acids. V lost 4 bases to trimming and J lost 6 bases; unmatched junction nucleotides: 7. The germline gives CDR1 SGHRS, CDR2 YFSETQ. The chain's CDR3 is CASSGRGMGNEQFF. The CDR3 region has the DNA TGCGCCAGCAGCGGCAGGGGGATGGGCAATGAGCAGTTCTTC.

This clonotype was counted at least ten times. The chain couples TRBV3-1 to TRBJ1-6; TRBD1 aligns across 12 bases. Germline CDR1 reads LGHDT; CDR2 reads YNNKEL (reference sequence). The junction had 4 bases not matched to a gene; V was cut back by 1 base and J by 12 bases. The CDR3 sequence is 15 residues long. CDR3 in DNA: TGTGCCAGCAGCCAAGGGGGGACAGGGGGCAAACCCCTCCACTTT. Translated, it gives CASSQGGTGGKPLHF.

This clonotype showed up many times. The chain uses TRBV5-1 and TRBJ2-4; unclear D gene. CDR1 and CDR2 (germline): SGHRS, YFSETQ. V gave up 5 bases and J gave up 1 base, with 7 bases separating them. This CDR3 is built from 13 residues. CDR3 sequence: CASRDEAKNIQYF. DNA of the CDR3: TGCGCCAGCAGGGATGAGGCCAAAAACATTCAGTACTTC.

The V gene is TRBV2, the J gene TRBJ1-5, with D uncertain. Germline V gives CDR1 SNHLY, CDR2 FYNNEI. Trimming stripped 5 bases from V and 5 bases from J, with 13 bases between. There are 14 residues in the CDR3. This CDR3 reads CASSSGPLDQPQHF. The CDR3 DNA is TGTGCCAGCAGTTCGGGCCCGCTGGATCAGCCCCAGCATTTT.

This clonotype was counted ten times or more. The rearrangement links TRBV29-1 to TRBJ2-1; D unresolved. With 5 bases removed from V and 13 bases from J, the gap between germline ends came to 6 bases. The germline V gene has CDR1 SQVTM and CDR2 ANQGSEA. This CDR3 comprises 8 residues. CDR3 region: CSVKTQFF. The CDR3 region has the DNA TGCAGCGTTAAAACCCAGTTCTTC.

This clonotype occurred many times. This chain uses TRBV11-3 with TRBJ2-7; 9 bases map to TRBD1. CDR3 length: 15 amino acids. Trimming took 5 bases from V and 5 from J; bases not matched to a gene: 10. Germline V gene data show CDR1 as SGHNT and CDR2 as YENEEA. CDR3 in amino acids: CASSDSGTGLDEQYF. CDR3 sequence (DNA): TGTGCCAGCAGCGACTCCGGGACAGGGTTGGACGAGCAGTACTTC.

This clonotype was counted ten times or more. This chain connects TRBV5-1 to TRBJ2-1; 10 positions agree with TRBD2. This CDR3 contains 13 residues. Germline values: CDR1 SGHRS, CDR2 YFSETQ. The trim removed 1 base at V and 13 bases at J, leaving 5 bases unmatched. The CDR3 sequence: CASSLFASGGQFF. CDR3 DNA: TGCGCCAGCAGCTTGTTCGCTAGCGGGGGTCAGTTCTTC.

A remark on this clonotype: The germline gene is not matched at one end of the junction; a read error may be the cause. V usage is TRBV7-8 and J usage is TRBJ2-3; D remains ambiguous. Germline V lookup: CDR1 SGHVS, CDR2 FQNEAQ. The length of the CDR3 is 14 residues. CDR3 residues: CVSSYPDSTVTQYF. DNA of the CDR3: TGTGTCAGCAGCTATCCTGATAGCACAGTTACGCAGTATTTT.

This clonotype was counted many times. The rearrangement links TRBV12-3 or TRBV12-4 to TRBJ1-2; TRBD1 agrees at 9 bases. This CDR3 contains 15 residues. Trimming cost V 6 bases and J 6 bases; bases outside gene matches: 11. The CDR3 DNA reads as TGTGCCAGCAGCCTATTCATTACAGGGGGCCATGGCTACACCTTC. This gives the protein CASSLFITGGHGYTF.

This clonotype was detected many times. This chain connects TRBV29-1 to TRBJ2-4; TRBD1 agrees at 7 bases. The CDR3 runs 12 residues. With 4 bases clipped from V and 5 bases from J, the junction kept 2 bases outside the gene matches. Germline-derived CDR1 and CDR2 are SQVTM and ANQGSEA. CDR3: CSVGQGENIQYF. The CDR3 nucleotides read TGCAGCGTTGGACAGGGTGAAAACATTCAGTACTTC.

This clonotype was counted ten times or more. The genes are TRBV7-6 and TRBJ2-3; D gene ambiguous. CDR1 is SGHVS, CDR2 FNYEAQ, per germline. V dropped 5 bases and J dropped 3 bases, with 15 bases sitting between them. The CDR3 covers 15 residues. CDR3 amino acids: CASSPNLVGTDTQYF. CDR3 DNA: TGTGCCAGCAGCCCAAACCTAGTGGGTACAGATACGCAGTATTTT.

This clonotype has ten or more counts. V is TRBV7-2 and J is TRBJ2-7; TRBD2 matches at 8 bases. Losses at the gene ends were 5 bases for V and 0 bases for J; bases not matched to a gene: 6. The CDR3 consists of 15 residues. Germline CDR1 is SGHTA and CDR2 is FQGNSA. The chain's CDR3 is CASSKGTRGSYEQYF. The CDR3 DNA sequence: TGTGCCAGCAGCAAAGGGACTAGGGGCTCCTACGAGCAGTACTTC.

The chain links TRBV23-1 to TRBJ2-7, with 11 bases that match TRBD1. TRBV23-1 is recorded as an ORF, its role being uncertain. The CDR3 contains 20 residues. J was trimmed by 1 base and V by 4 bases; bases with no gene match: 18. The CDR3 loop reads CASSRDGYRDRGLRSYEQYF. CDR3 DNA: TGCGCCAGCAGTCGCGACGGATACCGGGACAGGGGGTTAAGGTCCTACGAGCAGTACTTC.

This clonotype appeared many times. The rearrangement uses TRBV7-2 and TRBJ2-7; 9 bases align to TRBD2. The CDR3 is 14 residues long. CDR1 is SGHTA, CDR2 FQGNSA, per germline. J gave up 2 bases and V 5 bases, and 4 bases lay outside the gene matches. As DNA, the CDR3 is TGTGCCAGCAGCCGACTAGCGGAAACCTACGAGCAGTACTTC. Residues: CASSRLAETYEQYF.

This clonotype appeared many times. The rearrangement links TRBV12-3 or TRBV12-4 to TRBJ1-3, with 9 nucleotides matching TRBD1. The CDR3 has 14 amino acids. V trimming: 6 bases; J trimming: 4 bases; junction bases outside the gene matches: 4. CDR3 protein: CASSPTGGGNTIYF. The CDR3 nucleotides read TGTGCCAGCAGCCCGACAGGGGGAGGAAACACCATATATTTT.

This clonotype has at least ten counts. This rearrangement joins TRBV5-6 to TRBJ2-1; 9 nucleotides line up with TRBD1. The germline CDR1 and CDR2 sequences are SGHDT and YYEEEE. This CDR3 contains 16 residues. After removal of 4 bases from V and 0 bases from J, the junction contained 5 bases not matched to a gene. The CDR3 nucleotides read TGTGCCAGCAGCCGGGACAGGGACCTCTCCTACAATGAGCAGTTCTTC. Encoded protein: CASSRDRDLSYNEQFF.

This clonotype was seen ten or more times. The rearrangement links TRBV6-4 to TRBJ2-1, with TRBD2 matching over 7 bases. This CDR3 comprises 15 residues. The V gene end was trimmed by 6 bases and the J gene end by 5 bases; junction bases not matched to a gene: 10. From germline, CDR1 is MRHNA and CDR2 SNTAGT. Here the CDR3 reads CASSPSSGTNNEQFF. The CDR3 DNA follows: TGTGCCAGCAGCCCCTCCAGCGGGACGAACAATGAGCAGTTCTTC.